The T cell receptor (beta chain) under discussion was sequenced for a study of identical twins. It was template switching that added a universal primer site, and there were unique molecular identifiers on the cDNA. TCRdb reanalysed the 5' RACE reads using MiXCR and keeps one entry per CDR3 protein. The sample consists of around 490,000 distinct CDR3 sequences, 20% to 25% of them appearing once. From germline, CDR1 is LGHDT and CDR2 YNNKEL (reference sequence). The CDR3 is 17 amino acids. Losses at the gene ends were 0 bases for V and 4 bases for J; bases not matched to a gene: 8. This clonotype showed up many times. This sample was also put to use in a study of yellow fever vaccine responses in identical twins.

This TCR derives from a woman younger than 30 in good health. The sequenced material came from CD4+ T cells sorted from blood. The V call is TRBV3-1, the J call TRBJ1-4; 7 bases are a match to TRBD1. The CDR3 region is CASSQDWGRDSNEKLFF. CDR3 coding DNA: TGTGCCAGCAGCCAAGATTGGGGCCGGGACAGTAATGAAAAACTGTTTTTT.